The rows below give T cell receptor beta chains drawn from one sample of a study of blood T cell repertoires in COVID-19. Generated by immunoSEQ multiplex PCR, the TCRdb table keeps only in-frame clones and is missing some. In the table there are some 130,000 clones, 55% to 75% of which are singletons. Material: peripheral blood. These receptors came from a woman between 65 and 79 years old with acute or convalescent COVID-19. The conserved cysteine and the conserved F or W are not part of the CDR3 here. Fields, in order: V gene, CDR3 protein.

V: TRBV7-7; CDR3: ASSLRQGIRQETQY
V: TRBV15; CDR3: ATSRGSGRTDTQY
V: TRBV28; CDR3: ASSQTGGGAGGYYGYT
V: TRBV4-3; CDR3: ASSQGQNTGELF
V: TRBV6-5; CDR3: ASRPGQPAEKLF
V: TRBV9; CDR3: ASSVELATSTDTQY
V: TRBV28; CDR3: ASSPKQGPSYEQY
V: TRBV7-9; CDR3: ASSLDLRTEYNSPLH
V: TRBV7-9; CDR3: ASRRGTENTEAF
V: TRBV7-2; CDR3: ASSLAGANYGYT
V: TRBV5-5; CDR3: ASSLDRDTQY
V: TRBV5-1; CDR3: ASSYTGTSGNEQF
V: TRBV10-3; CDR3: AIRGQGGNSPLH
V: TRBV7-8; CDR3: ASSVRLTRDTEAF
V: TRBV6-5; CDR3: ASSFTGTGTYEQY
V: TRBV6-2/TRBV6-3; CDR3: ASSYAGTGGEPQH
V: TRBV15; CDR3: ATSLDRGSSPLH
V: TRBV10-3; CDR3: AISRTGGNYGYT
V: TRBV21-1; CDR3: ASSKGVTSQETQY
V: TRBV28; CDR3: ASSLFYGEAF
V: TRBV2; CDR3: ASSADRDEKLF
V: TRBV7-9; CDR3: ASSWGLPQGADTQY